Below, 4 T cell receptor beta chains from the same sample are listed, as sequenced in a study of blood T cell repertoires in COVID-19. Measured with immunoSEQ multiplex PCR; TCRdb has only the in-frame clones, and not every one. The sample records around 130,000 clones, less than 85% being singletons. Material: peripheral blood. These receptors were obtained from a woman aged 55-69 years with acute or convalescent COVID-19.

The chain uses TRBV6-5 and TRBJ1-1; D is ambiguous. This CDR3 has 14 residues. Trimming cost V 2 bases and J 3 bases, with 10 bases left between them. CDR1 MNHEY and CDR2 SVGAGI come from the germline V gene. CDR3 amino acids: CASSYQVRDTEAFF. CDR3 in DNA: TGTGCCAGCAGTTACCAGGTGAGGGACACTGAAGCTTTCTTT.

The rearrangement joins TRBV30 to TRBJ1-2; D remains ambiguous. This CDR3 has 14 amino acids. From germline, CDR1 is GTSNPN and CDR2 SVGIG (reference sequence). V was cut by 3 bases and J by 0 bases, with 11 bases left in between. CDR3 sequence reads: CAWRLAGANYGYTF. As DNA, the CDR3 is TGTGCCTGGAGACTTGCAGGCGCTAACTATGGCTACACCTTC.

The chain employs TRBV5-1 and TRBJ2-2; D unresolved. CDR3 length equals 14 residues. Germline assignment: CDR1 SGHRS and CDR2 YFSETQ. V lost 2 bases, J lost 0 bases, and 5 bases lay in between. The CDR3: CASSFAANTGELFF. The CDR3, as DNA: TGCGCCAGCAGCTTCGCGGCGAACACCGGGGAGCTGTTTTTT.

V usage is TRBV6-5 and J usage is TRBJ1-6; D uncertain. The V end lost 6 bases, the J end lost 0 bases, and 12 bases lay between the germline ends. Per the germline V gene, CDR1 is MNHEY and CDR2 is SVGAGI. This CDR3 region has 16 residues. The DNA for the CDR3 is TGTGCCAGCAGATACGCGAGCGGCTCCTATAATTCACCCCTCCACTTT. It encodes CASRYASGSYNSPLHF.